This TCR beta chain derives from a study of beta chain features in type 1 diabetes. Points from the study as a whole: Patients' naive, central memory and regulatory TCRB repertoires appeared more alike than those of healthy donors. Shorter TCRB CDR3s, moderately but significantly so, were found in Type 1 diabetes patients in all four CD4+ subsets.

Concerning this clone: Antigen: not known.

This CDR3 comprises 16 residues. The trim removed 4 bases at V and 1 base at J, leaving 3 bases unmatched. CDR1 and CDR2 from the germline V gene are SGDLS and YYNGEE. Expressed TCRB transcripts were sequenced after all isolated RNA was converted to cDNA. Data came from immunoSEQ multiplex PCR; TCRdb stores just in-frame clones and leaves some out. The table records some 44,000 clones, 66% of them present only once. Sorting with CD45RO/CCR7/CD25/CD127/CD95/CD27 yielded naive, central memory, regulatory and stem-like memory CD4+ cells. In all sorted populations, purity surpassed 98%. The sequence was collected from a woman under 30 with type 1 diabetes. Material: Tregs from blood. The J gene is TRBJ2-1, the V gene TRBV9; TRBD2 aligns across 12 bases. The CDR3 DNA reads as TGTGCCAGCAGCCTACTAGCGGGAGGTTCCTACAATGAGCAGTTCTTC. This gives the protein CASSLLAGGSYNEQFF.